Below are 7 T cell receptor beta chains sequenced from a single sample in a study of cytomegalovirus exposure and HLA in healthy donors. Primers: 60 Vbeta forward and 13 Jbeta reverse. Profiling relied on immunoSEQ multiplex PCR, and the TCRdb table lists in-frame clones only, not all of them. The sample has 200,000 or so clones; about 77% are singletons. Material: PBMCs. These receptors originate from a woman aged 30 to 39 in good health and CMV-seropositive.

V is TRBV9 and J is TRBJ1-1, with 9 bases matching TRBD1. This CDR3 has 16 residues. With V trimmed by 3 bases and J by 3 bases, 9 bases remained unmatched. From germline, CDR1 is SGDLS and CDR2 YYNGEE. CDR3: CASSGRTGVEDTEAFF. The CDR3 DNA reads as TGTGCCAGCAGCGGCCGGACAGGGGTCGAAGACACTGAAGCTTTCTTT.

The rearrangement joins TRBV19 to TRBJ2-2; 7 bases match TRBD1. Germline V lookup: CDR1 LNHDA, CDR2 SQIVND (reference sequence). The junction had 8 bases not matched to a gene; V was cut back by 7 bases and J by 6 bases. The CDR3 has 14 residues. The CDR3 loop is CASKGQLGSGELFF. CDR3 DNA sequence: TGTGCCAGTAAGGGACAGTTGGGTTCCGGGGAGCTGTTTTTT.

The chain couples TRBV12-5 to TRBJ1-1; the match to TRBD1 covers 10 bases. The CDR3 has 13 amino acids. V trimming: 5 bases; J trimming: 11 bases; junction bases outside the gene matches: 8. Looked up from germline, CDR1 is LGHNT and CDR2 is FRNRAP. The CDR3 reads CASGLDRGHWAFF. The CDR3 bases are TGTGCTAGTGGTCTAGACAGGGGGCACTGGGCTTTCTTT.

J is TRBJ2-5 and V is TRBV5-6; D may be TRBD2 (5 bases). Germline assignment: CDR1 SGHDT and CDR2 YYEEEE. The V gene lost 6 bases and the J gene lost 3 bases, with 18 bases spanning the gap. This CDR3 region has 15 residues. The DNA for the CDR3 is TGTGCCAGCAATCCATGGCCGAGGCGGGAAGAGACCCAGTACTTC. Translating it yields CASNPWPRREETQYF.

Details on this clone: A junction end diverges from the germline sequence, so it may reflect a read error. V usage is TRBV7-7 and J usage is TRBJ2-3, with 8 positions matching TRBD2. The CDR3 extends over 18 amino acids. Germline CDR1 is SSHAT and CDR2 is FNYEAQ (reference sequence). The CDR3 sequence: CASSPRPSSGYTTDTQYF. For the CDR3, the DNA is TGTGCTAGCAGCCCCCGCCCCTCTAGCGGGTACACCACAGATACGCAGTATTTT. The full variable domain, completed using reference TRBV7-7 and TRBJ2-3, is GAGVSQSPRYKVTKRGQDVTLRCDPISSHATLYWYQQALGQGPEFLTYFNYEAQPDKSGLPSDRFSAERPEGSISTLTIQRTEQRDSAMYRCASSPRPSSGYTTDTQYFGPGTRLTVL.

The V gene is TRBV9, the J gene TRBJ1-6; D is uncertain. Germline CDR1 is SGDLS and CDR2 is YYNGEE. Trimming cost V 0 bases and J 12 bases, with 10 bases left between them. The CDR3 has 13 residues. The CDR3 loop reads CASSVASREPLHF. The CDR3 nucleotides read TGTGCCAGCAGCGTAGCTAGCCGAGAACCCCTCCACTTT.

V usage is TRBV5-6 and J usage is TRBJ2-1; 15 bases map to TRBD2. The CDR3 runs to 17 residues. J was trimmed by 10 bases and V by 1 base; bases with no gene match: 9. From germline, CDR1 is SGHDT and CDR2 YYEEEE. CDR3 loop: CASSLLAGTSGGWEQFF. CDR3 nucleotide sequence: TGTGCCAGCAGCTTGTTAGCCGGGACTAGCGGGGGGTGGGAGCAGTTCTTC.